This T cell receptor (beta chain) emerged from a study of beta chain features in type 1 diabetes (dated by TCRdb to 2016 to 2018). Regarding the research as a whole: Patients and healthy donors did not differ in mean age, gender distribution, total cell number or subset yield. A total of 100 million to 110 million sorted cells were examined across all samples, and a strong correlation was observed between cell number per subset and RNA yield. In the study, recently diagnosed type 1 diabetes patients and matched healthy donors were compared on the TCRB repertoires of their sorted circulating CD4+ T cell subsets. Naive and central memory subsets were obtained from all 30 or so donors, but regulatory and stem cell-like memory subsets were isolated from only 8 patients and roughly 8 healthy donors. Study-level results and caveats: The naive, central memory and regulatory TCRB repertoires appeared to resemble one another more closely among patients than among healthy donors. Shorter templates might have been favored by PCR, but patient and control samples were amplified and corrected together, so both groups would have been affected equally by any skew. Because cDNA was sequenced instead of genomic DNA, highly expressing activated cells could be over-represented, though the groups showed no difference in activation or CD3 levels. At VDJ recombination sites, type 1 diabetes patients had fewer insertions and more deleted nucleotides, which implies abnormalities in thymic rearrangement. Type 1 diabetes patients showed a moderate but significant shortening of TCRB CDR3 length in all four CD4+ subsets. Only small numbers of individuals were included in the HLA sub-analyses, which left unresolved whether HLA type had any influence on TCRB rearrangement.

CDR1 SGHAT and CDR2 FQNNGV are derived from the germline V gene. V lost 11 bases and J lost 3 bases; the stretch between them is 14 bases long. The CDR3 measures 13 amino acids from cysteine to phenylalanine. The read is trimmed to its CDR3 DNA, 39 bases read in frame from base 1. The High Capacity cDNA Reverse Transcription Kit was used to reverse transcribe all of the isolated RNA, meaning that expressed TCRB transcripts were what got sequenced. Deep immunoSEQ sequencing was applied to naive, central memory and regulatory T cell samples, giving an average of roughly 3.3 million total reads per sample. Sorted cells were lysed in RLT buffer, and RNA was extracted using DNase-treated RNeasy Micro or Mini kits according to cell number. To prevent cross-contamination, every cell subset was processed on its own, while patient and healthy donor samples were processed together. The immunoSEQ multiplex PCR was used to amplify TCRB sequences from cDNA, yielding 87-bp fragments that span the CDR3 region. Sequencing of the amplicons was done on the Illumina HiSeq platform. Under the source paper's analysis protocol: PCR bias was corrected computationally using synthetic template baselines, and reads within Hamming distance 2 were collapsed, with unmergeable singletons discarded. Reads were aligned against IMGT so that V, D and J genes, CDR3 length and insertions or deletions at six rearrangement sites could be assigned. Within each subset, clonotype counts were normalized to sorted cell number, after which true diversity and Gini coefficients were computed with the tcR R package. Repertoire sharing was quantified using the overlap coefficient calculated on TCRB nucleotide sequences. Out-of-frame TCRB sequences from naive cells were analyzed as a proxy for the pre-selection repertoire. Held by TCRdb, this immuneACCESS table contains in-frame sequences only and omits some clones. Under half of the omission traces to an unresolved V gene where checked; the cause of the rest is unknown. That table is the source of V, J and clone size, and D and trimming were worked out from the DNA. This sample is represented by about 650,000 clones; roughly 12% of them were singletons. The biggest ten clones account for roughly 0.12% of the sample.

To note about this clone: Its target antigen remains unknown. It has no much larger one-base neighbor in the sample; base qualities were not kept.

Each donor gave one peripheral blood draw, roughly 120 mL on average, collected into heparinised tubes. Using a panel that included CD45RO, CCR7, CD25, CD127, CD95 and CD27, naive, central memory, regulatory and stem cell-like memory CD4+ T cells were sorted on a BD FACSAria II. All sorted populations exceeded 95% purity. Right away, PBMCs were isolated by Lymphoprep density gradient centrifugation and were stained directly, with no culture step. So that batch effects would be minimized, each experiment stained and sorted samples in pairs, pairing one healthy donor with one patient. The specimen was naive CD4+ T cells from blood. This sample's cell subset or site label indicates: true naive CD4+ T cells. The receptor was isolated from a young man with type 1 diabetes. The sequence is built from TRBV11-2 and TRBJ1-3; a tentative D call is TRBD1 (5 bases match). In nucleotide form, the sequence is TGTGCCTCCGGAAGGGGTGGTGGAAACACCATATATTTT. Its protein reads: CASGRGGGNTIYF.